The sequence of this T cell receptor beta chain was determined in a study of blood T cells in healthy people across ages. The study's findings and limits: One million T cells yielded diversity estimates that were considered underestimates.

Germline V lookup: CDR1 DFQATT, CDR2 SNEGSKA (reference sequence). Trimming took 1 base from V and 5 from J, leaving 17 bases between them. The CDR3 is 15 residues long. Points on this clonotype: Its specificity is unknown.

Donors were systemically healthy Caucasian individuals from Russia aged roughly 6 to 90 years. Each sample yielded at least 5 micrograms of PBMC total RNA. Alongside a J-beta primer mix, a sample-barcoded 5' primer served in a second PCR lasting about 7 to 12 cycles. Template switching added a 12-random-nucleotide identifier to every cDNA molecule. TCRdb analysed the 5' RACE reads with MiXCR anew, one entry per CDR3 protein. In the table there are just under 900,000 distinct CDR3 sequences, under 30% of which are singletons. The chain employs TRBV20-1 and TRBJ1-1; D is perhaps TRBD1 (5 bases). This TCR derives from a woman of 80 years or more in good health. The sequenced material came from blood. The CDR3 coding sequence is TGCAGTGCTAGAGGCCCTGGGACGTGGGGGACTGAAGCTTTCTTT. Its translation: CSARGPGTWGTEAFF.